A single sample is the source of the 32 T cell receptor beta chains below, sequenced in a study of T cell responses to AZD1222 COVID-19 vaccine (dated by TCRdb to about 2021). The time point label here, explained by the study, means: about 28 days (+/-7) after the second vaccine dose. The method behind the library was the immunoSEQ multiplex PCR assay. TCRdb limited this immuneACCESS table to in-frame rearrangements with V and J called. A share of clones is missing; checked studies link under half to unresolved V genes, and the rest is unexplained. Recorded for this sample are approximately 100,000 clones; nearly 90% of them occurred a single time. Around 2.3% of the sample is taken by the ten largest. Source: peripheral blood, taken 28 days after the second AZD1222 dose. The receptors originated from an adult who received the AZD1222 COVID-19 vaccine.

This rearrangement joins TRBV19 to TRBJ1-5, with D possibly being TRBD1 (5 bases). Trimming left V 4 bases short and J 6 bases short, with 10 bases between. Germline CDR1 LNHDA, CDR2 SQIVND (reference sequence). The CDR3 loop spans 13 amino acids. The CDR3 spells CASSSRDFQPQHF. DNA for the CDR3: TGTGCCAGTAGTAGCAGGGATTTTCAGCCCCAGCATTTT. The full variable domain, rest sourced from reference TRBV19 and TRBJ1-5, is DGGITQSPKYLFRKEGQNVTLSCEQNLNHDAMYWYRQDPGQGLRLIYYSQIVNDFQKGDIAEGYSVSREKKESFPLTVTSAQKNPTAFYLCASSSRDFQPQHFGDGTRLSIL.

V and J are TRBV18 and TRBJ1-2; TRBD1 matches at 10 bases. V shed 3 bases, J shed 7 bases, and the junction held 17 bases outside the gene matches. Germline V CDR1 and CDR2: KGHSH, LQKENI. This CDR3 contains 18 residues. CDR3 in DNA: TGTGCCAGCTCACCTAATAGACAGGGGGCACACGTGGACGGTGGCTACACCTTC. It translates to CASSPNRQGAHVDGGYTF.

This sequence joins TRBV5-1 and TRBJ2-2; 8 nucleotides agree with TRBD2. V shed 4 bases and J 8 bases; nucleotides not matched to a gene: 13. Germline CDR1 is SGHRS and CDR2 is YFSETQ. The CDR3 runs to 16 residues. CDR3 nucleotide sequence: TGCGCCAGCAGCCCCGGAGGAGCGGGAGATGTAGGGGAGCTGTTTTTT. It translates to CASSPGGAGDVGELFF. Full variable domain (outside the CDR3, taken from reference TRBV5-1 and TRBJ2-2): KAGVTQTPRYLIKTRGQQVTLSCSPISGHRSVSWYQQTPGQGLQFLFEYFSETQRNKGNFPGRFSGRQFSNSRSEMNVSTLELGDSALYLCASSPGGAGDVGELFFGEGSRLTVL.

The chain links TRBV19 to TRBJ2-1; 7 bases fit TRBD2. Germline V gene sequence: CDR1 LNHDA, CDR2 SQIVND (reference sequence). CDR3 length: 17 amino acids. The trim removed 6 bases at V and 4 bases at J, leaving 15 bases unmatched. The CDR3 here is CASSRNGVSGQYNEQFF. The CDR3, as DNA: TGTGCCAGTAGCCGAAATGGCGTTAGCGGGCAATACAATGAGCAGTTCTTC. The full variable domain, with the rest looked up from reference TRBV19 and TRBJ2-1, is DGGITQSPKYLFRKEGQNVTLSCEQNLNHDAMYWYRQDPGQGLRLIYYSQIVNDFQKGDIAEGYSVSREKKESFPLTVTSAQKNPTAFYLCASSRNGVSGQYNEQFFGPGTRLTVL.

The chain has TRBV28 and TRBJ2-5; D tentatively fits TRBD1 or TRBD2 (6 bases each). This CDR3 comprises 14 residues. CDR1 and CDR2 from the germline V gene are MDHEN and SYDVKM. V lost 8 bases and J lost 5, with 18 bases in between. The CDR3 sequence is CASRRAQGRETQYF. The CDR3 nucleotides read TGTGCCAGCCGCCGGGCCCAGGGGAGGGAGACCCAGTACTTC.

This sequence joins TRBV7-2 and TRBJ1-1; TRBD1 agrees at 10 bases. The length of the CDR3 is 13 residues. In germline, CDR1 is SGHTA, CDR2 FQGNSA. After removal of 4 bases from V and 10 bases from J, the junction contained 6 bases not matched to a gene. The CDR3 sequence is CASSSDRGLGAFF. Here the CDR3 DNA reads TGTGCCAGCAGCTCGGACAGGGGGTTGGGAGCTTTCTTT.

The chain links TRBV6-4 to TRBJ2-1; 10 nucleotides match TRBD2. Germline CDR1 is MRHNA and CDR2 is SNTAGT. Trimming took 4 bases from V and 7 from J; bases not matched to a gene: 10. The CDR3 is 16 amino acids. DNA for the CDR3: TGTGCCAGCAGTGTTGAGTCCGGGACTAGCGCGAATGAGCAGTTCTTC. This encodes CASSVESGTSANEQFF.

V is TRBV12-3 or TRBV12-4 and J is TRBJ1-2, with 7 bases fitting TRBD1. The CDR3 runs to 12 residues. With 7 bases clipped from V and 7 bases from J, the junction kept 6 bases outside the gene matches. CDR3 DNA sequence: TGTGCCAGCACCCTCCAGGGGGTTGGCTACACCTTC. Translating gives CASTLQGVGYTF.

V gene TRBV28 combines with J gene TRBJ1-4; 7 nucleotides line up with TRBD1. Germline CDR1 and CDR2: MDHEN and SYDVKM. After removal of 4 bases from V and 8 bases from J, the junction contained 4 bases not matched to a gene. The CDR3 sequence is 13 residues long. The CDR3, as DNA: TGTGCCAGCAGTTCTTACAGGGGAGAAAAACTGTTTTTT. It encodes CASSSYRGEKLFF.

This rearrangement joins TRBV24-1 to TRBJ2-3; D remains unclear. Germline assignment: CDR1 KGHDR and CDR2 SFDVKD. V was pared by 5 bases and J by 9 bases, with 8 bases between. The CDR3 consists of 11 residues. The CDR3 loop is CATSGSSTQYF. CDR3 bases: TGTGCCACCAGTGGGAGTTCAACGCAGTATTTT.

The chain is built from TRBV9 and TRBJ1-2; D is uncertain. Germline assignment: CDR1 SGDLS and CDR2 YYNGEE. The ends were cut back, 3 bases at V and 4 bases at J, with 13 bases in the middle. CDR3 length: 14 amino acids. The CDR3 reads CASSAFMDGYGYTF. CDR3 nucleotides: TGTGCCAGCAGCGCCTTCATGGACGGCTATGGCTACACCTTC.

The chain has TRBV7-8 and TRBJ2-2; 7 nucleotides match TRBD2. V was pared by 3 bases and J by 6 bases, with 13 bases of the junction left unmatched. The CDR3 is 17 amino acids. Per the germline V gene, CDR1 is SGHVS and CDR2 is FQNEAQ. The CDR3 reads CASSFLTSSQSPGELFF. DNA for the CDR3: TGTGCCAGCAGCTTCCTGACTAGCAGTCAATCACCCGGGGAGCTGTTTTTT. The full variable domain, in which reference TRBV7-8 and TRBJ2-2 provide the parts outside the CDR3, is GAGVSQSPRYKVAKRGQDVALRCDPISGHVSLFWYQQALGQGPEFLTYFQNEAQLDKSGLPSDRFFAERPEGSVSTLKIQRTQQEDSAVYLCASSFLTSSQSPGELFFGEGSRLTVL.

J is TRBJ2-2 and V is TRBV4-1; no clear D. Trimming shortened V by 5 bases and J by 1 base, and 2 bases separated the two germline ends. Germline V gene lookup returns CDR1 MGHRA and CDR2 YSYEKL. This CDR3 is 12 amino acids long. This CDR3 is CASSKNTGELFF. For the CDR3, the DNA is TGCGCCAGCAGCAAGAACACCGGGGAGCTGTTTTTT.

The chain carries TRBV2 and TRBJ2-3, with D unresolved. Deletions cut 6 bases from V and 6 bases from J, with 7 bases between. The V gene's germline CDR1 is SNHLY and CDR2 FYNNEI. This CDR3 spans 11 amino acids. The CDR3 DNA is TGTGCCAGCAGGGTATCGGATACGCAGTATTTT. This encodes CASRVSDTQYF.

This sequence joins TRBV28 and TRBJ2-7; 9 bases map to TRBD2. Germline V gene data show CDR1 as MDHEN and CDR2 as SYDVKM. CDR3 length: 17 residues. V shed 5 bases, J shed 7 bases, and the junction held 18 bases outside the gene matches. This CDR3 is CASSTNSAAGGLGEQYF. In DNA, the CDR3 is TGTGCCAGCAGTACCAACTCGGCGGCGGGAGGGCTGGGGGAGCAGTACTTC.

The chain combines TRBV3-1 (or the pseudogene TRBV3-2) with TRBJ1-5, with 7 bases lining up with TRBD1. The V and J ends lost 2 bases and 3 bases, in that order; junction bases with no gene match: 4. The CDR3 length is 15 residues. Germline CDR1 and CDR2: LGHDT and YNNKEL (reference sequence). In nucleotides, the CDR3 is TGTGCCAGCAGCCAAATGGGACAGTTCAATCAGCCCCAGCATTTT. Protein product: CASSQMGQFNQPQHF.

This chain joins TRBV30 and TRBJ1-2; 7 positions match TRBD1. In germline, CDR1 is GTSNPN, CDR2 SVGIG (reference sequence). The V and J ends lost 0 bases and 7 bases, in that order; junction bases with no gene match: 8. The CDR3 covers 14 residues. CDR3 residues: CAWSVETGKSGYTF. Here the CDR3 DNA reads TGTGCCTGGAGTGTCGAGACAGGGAAAAGTGGCTACACCTTC.

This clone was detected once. Here the CDR3 reads CATRTDLRGSPLHF. For the CDR3, the DNA is TGTGCCACCAGGACTGATTTGAGGGGTTCACCCCTCCACTTT. The V gene is TRBV28, the J gene TRBJ1-6; TRBD1 might be the D (5 bases). The CDR3 is made up of 14 amino acids. Looked up from germline, CDR1 is MDHEN and CDR2 is SYDVKM. The ends were cut back, 10 bases at V and 9 bases at J, with 19 bases in the middle.

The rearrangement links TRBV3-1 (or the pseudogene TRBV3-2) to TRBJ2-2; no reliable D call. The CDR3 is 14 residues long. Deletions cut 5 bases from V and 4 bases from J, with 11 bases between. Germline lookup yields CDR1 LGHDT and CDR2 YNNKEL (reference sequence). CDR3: CASSSRTGTGELFF. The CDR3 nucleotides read TGTGCCAGCAGCTCCCGGACGGGCACCGGGGAGCTGTTTTTT.

The CDR3 DNA follows: TGTGCCAGCTTTTCTATGAAACTGTTTTTT. Translating it yields CASFSMKLFF. The chain employs TRBV2 and TRBJ1-4; no firm D call. The length of the CDR3 is 10 residues. Trimming left V 8 bases short and J 11 bases short, with 9 bases between. The V gene's germline CDR1 is SNHLY and CDR2 FYNNEI.

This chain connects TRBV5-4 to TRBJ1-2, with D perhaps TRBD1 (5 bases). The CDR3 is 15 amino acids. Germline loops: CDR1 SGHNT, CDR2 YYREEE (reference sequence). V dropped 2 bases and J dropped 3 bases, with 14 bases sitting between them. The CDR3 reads CASSLTRGADYGYTF. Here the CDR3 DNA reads TGTGCCAGCAGCTTAACGAGGGGCGCGGACTATGGCTACACCTTC.

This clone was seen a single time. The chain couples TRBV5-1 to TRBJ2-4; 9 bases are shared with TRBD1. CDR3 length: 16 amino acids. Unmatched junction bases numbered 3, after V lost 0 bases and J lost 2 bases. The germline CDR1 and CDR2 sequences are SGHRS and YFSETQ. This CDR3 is CASSLAGTGTKNIQYF. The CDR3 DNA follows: TGCGCCAGCAGCTTGGCCGGGACAGGGACCAAAAACATTCAGTACTTC.

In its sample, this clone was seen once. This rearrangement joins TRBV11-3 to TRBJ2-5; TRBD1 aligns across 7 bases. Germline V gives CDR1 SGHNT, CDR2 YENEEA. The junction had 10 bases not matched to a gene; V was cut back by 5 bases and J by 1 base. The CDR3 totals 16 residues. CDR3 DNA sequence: TGTGCCAGCAGCGCCGGGCCCGGGACAGCCCAAGAGACCCAGTACTTC. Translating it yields CASSAGPGTAQETQYF.

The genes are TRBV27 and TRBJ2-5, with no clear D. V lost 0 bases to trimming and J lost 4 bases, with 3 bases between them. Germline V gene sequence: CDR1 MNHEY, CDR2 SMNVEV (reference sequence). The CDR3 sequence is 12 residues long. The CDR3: CASSLSGETQYF. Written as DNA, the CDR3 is TGTGCCAGCAGTTTATCGGGAGAGACCCAGTACTTC.

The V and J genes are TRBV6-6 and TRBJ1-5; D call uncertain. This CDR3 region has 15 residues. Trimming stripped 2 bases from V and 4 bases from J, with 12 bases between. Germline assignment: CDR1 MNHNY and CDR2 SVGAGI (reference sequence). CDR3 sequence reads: CASSYRSAGNQPQHF. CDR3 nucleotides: TGTGCCAGCAGTTACAGGTCAGCTGGTAATCAGCCCCAGCATTTT.

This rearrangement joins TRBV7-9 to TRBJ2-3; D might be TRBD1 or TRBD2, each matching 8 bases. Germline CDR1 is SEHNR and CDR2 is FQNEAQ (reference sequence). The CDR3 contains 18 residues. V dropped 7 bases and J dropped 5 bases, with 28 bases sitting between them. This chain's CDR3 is CASNPTGRGRLAGDTQYF. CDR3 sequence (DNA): TGTGCCAGCAACCCAACGGGCAGGGGGCGGCTAGCGGGAGATACGCAGTATTTT.

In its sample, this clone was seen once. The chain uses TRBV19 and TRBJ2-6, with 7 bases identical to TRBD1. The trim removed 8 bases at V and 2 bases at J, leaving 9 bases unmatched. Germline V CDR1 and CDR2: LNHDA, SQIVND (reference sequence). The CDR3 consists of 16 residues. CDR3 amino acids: CASFPGQTPGANVLTF. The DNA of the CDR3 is TGTGCCAGTTTTCCGGGACAGACGCCTGGGGCCAACGTCCTGACTTTC.

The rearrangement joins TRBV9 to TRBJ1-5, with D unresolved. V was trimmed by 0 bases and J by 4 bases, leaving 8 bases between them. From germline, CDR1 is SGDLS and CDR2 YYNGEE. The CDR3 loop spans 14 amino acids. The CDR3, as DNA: TGTGCCAGCAGCGTAGATGACGGGAATCAGCCCCAGCATTTT. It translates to CASSVDDGNQPQHF.

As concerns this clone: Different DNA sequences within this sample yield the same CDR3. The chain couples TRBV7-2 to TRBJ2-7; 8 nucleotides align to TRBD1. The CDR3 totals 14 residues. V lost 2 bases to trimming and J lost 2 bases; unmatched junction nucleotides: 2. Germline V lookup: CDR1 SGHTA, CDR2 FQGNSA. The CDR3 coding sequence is TGTGCCAGCAGCTTATTGGACAGGGCCTACGAGCAGTACTTC. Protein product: CASSLLDRAYEQYF.

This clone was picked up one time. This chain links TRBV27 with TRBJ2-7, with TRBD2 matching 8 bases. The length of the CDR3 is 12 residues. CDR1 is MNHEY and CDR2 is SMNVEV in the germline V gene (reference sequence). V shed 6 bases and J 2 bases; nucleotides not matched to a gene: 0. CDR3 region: CASRGLAYEQYF. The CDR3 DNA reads TGTGCCAGCAGGGGACTAGCCTACGAGCAGTACTTC.

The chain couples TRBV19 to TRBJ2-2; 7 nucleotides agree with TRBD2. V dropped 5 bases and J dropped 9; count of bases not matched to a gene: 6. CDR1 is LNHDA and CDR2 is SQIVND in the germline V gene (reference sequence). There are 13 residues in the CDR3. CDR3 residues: CASSVRDYRELFF. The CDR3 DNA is TGTGCCAGTAGTGTCCGGGACTACCGGGAGCTGTTTTTT.

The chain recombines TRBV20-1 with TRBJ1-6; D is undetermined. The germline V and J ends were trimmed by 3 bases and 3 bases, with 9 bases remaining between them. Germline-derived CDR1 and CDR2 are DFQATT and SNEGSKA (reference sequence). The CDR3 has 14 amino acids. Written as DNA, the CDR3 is TGCAGTGCTAGTACGACCGACTATAATTCACCCCTCCACTTT. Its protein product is CSASTTDYNSPLHF.